A single sample gave rise to the 20 T cell receptor beta chains below, sequenced in a study of cytomegalovirus exposure and HLA in healthy donors. The PCR ran on 60 Vbeta and 13 Jbeta primers. TCRdb's copy holds only in-frame clones and misses some; the assay was immunoSEQ multiplex PCR. The data show approximately 170,000 clones, 85% seen once. The sequenced material came from PBMCs. The receptor set was obtained from a man between 25 and 39 years old in good health and CMV-seropositive.

Comment on this clone: The same CDR3 is also encoded by other DNA sequences in this sample. The rearrangement links TRBV7-9 to TRBJ1-5; D call uncertain. Germline V gives CDR1 SEHNR, CDR2 FQNEAQ (reference sequence). This CDR3 has 13 amino acids. V was trimmed by 5 bases and J by 0 bases, leaving 5 bases between them. The CDR3 loop reads CASSRGSNQPQHF. The CDR3 region has the DNA TGTGCCAGCAGCCGCGGTAGCAATCAGCCCCAGCATTTT.

The genes are TRBV15 and TRBJ1-2, with 8 bases matching TRBD1. V lost 1 base to trimming and J lost 5 bases; unmatched junction nucleotides: 6. The CDR3 is made up of 15 amino acids. Germline V CDR1 and CDR2: LNHNV, YYDKDF (reference sequence). CDR3 loop: CATSRGPGQAYGYTF. DNA of the CDR3: TGTGCCACCAGCAGAGGCCCGGGACAGGCGTATGGCTACACCTTC.

The V gene is TRBV11-2, the J gene TRBJ2-1; no firm D call. The CDR3 consists of 16 residues. Looked up from germline, CDR1 is SGHAT and CDR2 is FQNNGV. V gave up 1 base and J gave up 4 bases, with 14 bases separating them. CDR3 sequence: CASSLGPGPPYNEQFF. The CDR3 coding sequence is TGTGCCAGCAGCTTAGGGCCAGGTCCCCCTTACAATGAGCAGTTCTTC.

This chain connects TRBV5-1 to TRBJ2-1; 11 bases line up with TRBD2. The germline gives CDR1 SGHRS, CDR2 YFSETQ. J was trimmed by 2 bases and V by 0 bases; bases with no gene match: 4. The CDR3 loop spans 17 amino acids. This CDR3 reads CASSLGTTSGTYNEQFF. In nucleotides, the CDR3 is TGCGCCAGCAGCTTGGGAACGACTAGCGGGACCTACAATGAGCAGTTCTTC.

The CDR3 region is CASSTTGTNEKLFF. The CDR3 DNA sequence: TGTGCCAGCTCAACGACAGGGACTAATGAAAAACTGTTTTTT. The chain combines TRBV18 with TRBJ1-4; 7 nucleotides line up with TRBD1. The CDR3 is 14 amino acids. The V gene's germline CDR1 is KGHSH and CDR2 LQKENI. The J segment lost 2 bases and the V segment lost 5 bases, leaving 2 bases of the junction unmatched.

The CDR3 is CASSLNVYEQYF. In DNA form, the CDR3 reads TGCGCCAGCAGCTTAAACGTCTACGAGCAGTACTTC. The gene calls are TRBV5-1 and TRBJ2-5; D ambiguous. The DNA end is more similar to TRBJ2-7, so the J call may be wrong. This CDR3 region has 12 residues. Germline lookup yields CDR1 SGHRS and CDR2 YFSETQ.

This rearrangement joins TRBV6-5 to TRBJ1-2, with a possible D match to TRBD1 (5 bases). In germline, CDR1 is MNHEY, CDR2 SVGAGI. The V and J ends lost 2 bases and 4 bases respectively, with 14 bases between them. The CDR3 contains 15 residues. For the CDR3, the DNA is TGTGCCAGCAGTTACGCCATAGACAGCAGCTATGGCTACACCTTC. Translation: CASSYAIDSSYGYTF.

CDR3 sequence (DNA): TGTGCCAGCAGCGGGCTCTGGAATGAGCAGTTCTTC. It encodes CASSGLWNEQFF. This chain uses TRBV9 with TRBJ2-1; D gene unclear. This CDR3 contains 12 residues. CDR1 and CDR2 from the germline V gene are SGDLS and YYNGEE. Trimming pared 3 bases from V and 7 bases from J, leaving 8 bases between.

This clone has more than one count but fewer than ten. The V and J genes are TRBV11-2 and TRBJ2-7, with 11 positions matching TRBD1. V shed 3 bases and J 0 bases; nucleotides not matched to a gene: 1. This CDR3 comprises 15 residues. CDR1 SGHAT and CDR2 FQNNGV come from the germline V gene. For the CDR3, the DNA is TGTGCCAGCAGCTTGGGGACAGGGGGCTCCTACGAGCAGTACGTC. Translation gives CASSLGTGGSYEQYV.

This chain joins TRBV7-8 and TRBJ1-1; 8 nucleotides line up with TRBD1. Trimming took 4 bases from V and 0 from J; bases not matched to a gene: 10. The CDR3 totals 17 residues. The germline CDR1 and CDR2 sequences are SGHVS and FQNEAQ. CDR3 DNA sequence: TGTGCCAGCAGCTACTCCGGGACAGGCTATATGAACACTGAAGCTTTCTTT. Translating gives CASSYSGTGYMNTEAFF. The whole variable domain, filled in from reference TRBV7-8 and TRBJ1-1, reads GAGVSQSPRYKVAKRGQDVALRCDPISGHVSLFWYQQALGQGPEFLTYFQNEAQLDKSGLPSDRFFAERPEGSVSTLKIQRTQQEDSAVYLCASSYSGTGYMNTEAFFGQGTRLTVV.

J is TRBJ1-1 and V is TRBV9, with 8 bases aligning to TRBD1. The germline V gene has CDR1 SGDLS and CDR2 YYNGEE. V gave up 4 bases and J gave up 4 bases; unmatched junction bases: 6. CDR3 length: 14 residues. In DNA, the CDR3 is TGTGCCAGCAGCTTAGGACAGGGCGGCACTGAAGCTTTCTTT. Protein sequence: CASSLGQGGTEAFF.

The chain links TRBV7-2 to TRBJ2-2, with 8 bases identical to TRBD1. Germline V gene data show CDR1 as SGHTA and CDR2 as FQGNSA. The trim removed 2 bases at V and 8 bases at J, leaving 13 bases unmatched. The CDR3 sequence is 17 residues long. This CDR3 is CASSLRGTGFEGGELFF. In DNA, the CDR3 is TGTGCCAGCAGCTTACGTGGGACAGGCTTCGAAGGGGGGGAGCTGTTTTTT.

Points on this clone: One junction end disagrees with the germline gene, perhaps due to a read error. The V call is TRBV5-1, the J call TRBJ2-4; 11 bases match TRBD2. CDR1 SGHRS and CDR2 YFSETQ come from the germline V gene. The length of the CDR3 is 17 residues. The DNA for the CDR3 is TGCGCCAGCGGCTTGGGACTAGCGGTTCTAGCCAAAAACATTCAGTACTTC. It encodes CASGLGLAVLAKNIQYF.

The rearrangement uses TRBV12-5 and TRBJ2-3; no clear D gene. The V gene lost 6 bases and the J gene lost 2 bases, with 12 bases spanning the gap. CDR3 length: 14 residues. Per germline, CDR1 LGHNT and CDR2 FRNRAP. CDR3 DNA: TGTGCTAGTGGCCCGGAGATGGCCACAGATACGCAGTATTTT. It encodes CASGPEMATDTQYF.

The CDR3 DNA sequence: TGTGCCAGCAGCGTGGGGGGACAGGGCAATCAGCCCCAGCATTTT. This sequence encodes CASSVGGQGNQPQHF. This chain joins TRBV9 and TRBJ1-5, with 8 bases matching TRBD1. Germline V gene data show CDR1 as SGDLS and CDR2 as YYNGEE. After removal of 2 bases from V and 2 bases from J, the junction contained 3 bases not matched to a gene. The CDR3 runs to 15 residues.

This chain uses TRBV5-1 with TRBJ2-7; D remains unclear. CDR3 length: 12 amino acids. Germline V gives CDR1 SGHRS, CDR2 YFSETQ. The CDR3, as DNA: TGTGCCAGCAGTATGGGCTCCTACGAGCAGTACGTC. This codes for CASSMGSYEQYV.

The chain has TRBV7-3 and TRBJ2-7, with TRBD2 matching 9 bases. This CDR3 comprises 16 residues. V trimming: 2 bases; J trimming: 2 bases; junction bases outside the gene matches: 7. CDR1 is SGHTA and CDR2 is FQGTGA in the germline V gene. The CDR3 nucleotides read TGTGCCAGCAGCTTAGAGGGTAGCGGGAGAACCTACGAGCAGTACTTC. Its translation: CASSLEGSGRTYEQYF.

This clone was counted once. V and J are TRBV6-5 and TRBJ1-6; a possible D gene is TRBD1 (6 bases). The germline gives CDR1 MNHEY, CDR2 SVGAGI. This CDR3 is built from 13 residues. V was shortened by 7 bases and J by 9 bases, with 13 bases between the two germline ends. The CDR3 is CASKRGIGSPLHF. The CDR3 DNA reads TGTGCCAGCAAGAGGGGGATCGGTTCACCCCTCCACTTT.

The V call is TRBV4-3, the J call TRBJ1-1, with TRBD1 matching 10 bases. This CDR3 region has 16 residues. CDR1 and CDR2 (germline): LGHNA, YSLEER. J lost 3 bases, V lost 3 bases, and 7 bases had no gene match. The chain's CDR3 is CASSHRQGAQDTEAFF. Here the CDR3 DNA reads TGCGCCAGCAGCCATCGACAGGGGGCACAGGACACTGAAGCTTTCTTT.

This clone was recorded once. The chain combines TRBV6-1 with TRBJ2-7, with 8 bases matching TRBD2. Germline V gene sequence: CDR1 MNHNS, CDR2 SASEGT. This CDR3 contains 15 residues. After removal of 8 bases from V and 3 bases from J, the junction contained 12 bases not matched to a gene. The CDR3 bases are TGTGCCAGCGTGAGTGGGCTAGCGGGTTTCTACGAGCAGTACGTC. It is translated as CASVSGLAGFYEQYV.